Each of the 26 T cell receptor beta chains below was sequenced from the same sample in a study of beta chain features in type 1 diabetes. Investigators reverse transcribed all isolated RNA, so they sequenced expressed TCRB transcripts. Produced via immunoSEQ multiplex PCR; TCRdb's table is partial and in-frame only. The sample gives about 140,000 clones, 9.5% to 10% of which show up once; 0.55% to 0.65% is in the top ten. The sequencing input was central memory CD4+ T cells from blood. Receptors originate from a woman aged 40 to 50 in good health.

The rearrangement uses TRBV2 and TRBJ1-4; the D gene is possibly TRBD1 (6 bases). V was trimmed by 10 bases and J by 5 bases, leaving 14 bases between them. The CDR3 covers 13 residues. Germline CDR1 is SNHLY and CDR2 is FYNNEI. CDR3 loop: CATNTGTNEKLFF. The CDR3 nucleotides are TGTGCCACTAATACAGGGACGAATGAAAAACTGTTTTTT.

The V gene is TRBV7-2, the J gene TRBJ2-7, with 9 positions matching TRBD1. CDR1 and CDR2 from the germline V gene are SGHTA and FQGNSA. CDR3 length equals 13 residues. V trimming: 5 bases; J trimming: 7 bases; junction bases outside the gene matches: 6. CDR3 in amino acids: CASSRDRDGEQYF. The CDR3 nucleotides are TGTGCCAGCAGCCGGGACAGGGATGGGGAGCAGTACTTC.

The sample holds a few counts of this clone. This rearrangement joins TRBV7-2 to TRBJ1-2, with 11 bases matching TRBD1. The CDR3 contains 15 residues. J lost 8 bases, V lost 5 bases, and 10 bases had no gene match. In germline, CDR1 is SGHTA, CDR2 FQGNSA. CDR3 in amino acids: CASSRTGGALGGYTF. CDR3 coding DNA: TGTGCCAGCAGCCGGACAGGGGGCGCTCTTGGCGGCTACACCTTC.

This clone was counted only a few times. This chain uses TRBV6-1 with TRBJ2-3; 9 bases line up with TRBD1. The CDR3 runs 19 residues. J gave up 1 base and V 4 bases, and 15 bases lay outside the gene matches. Germline lookup yields CDR1 MNHNS and CDR2 SASEGT. CDR3 DNA: TGTGCCAGCAGTGGAACAGGGGGCGCGTCTCTTTTGGGCACAGATACGCAGTATTTT. This gives the protein CASSGTGGASLLGTDTQYF.

The sample holds many counts of this clone. This chain uses TRBV23-1 with TRBJ2-2; D is ambiguous. TRBV23-1 carries the ORF label, with uncertain function. This CDR3 spans 12 amino acids. Trimming stripped 11 bases from V and 4 bases from J, with 11 bases between. As DNA, the CDR3 is TGCGCCCGCCGAACCGGCACCGGGGAGCTGTTTTTT. This codes for CARRTGTGELFF.

The V gene is TRBV5-1, the J gene TRBJ2-7; TRBD1 matches 9 bases. Trimming cost V 4 bases and J 1 base; bases outside gene matches: 9. The length of the CDR3 is 16 residues. Germline-derived CDR1 and CDR2 are SGHRS and YFSETQ. CDR3 sequence (DNA): TGCGCCAGCAGCCATGGGACAGGGAGAGTTTCCTACGAGCAGTACTTC. Protein product: CASSHGTGRVSYEQYF.

J is TRBJ2-2 and V is TRBV11-2; D may be TRBD2 (7 bases). The CDR3 is 17 amino acids. Per germline, CDR1 SGHAT and CDR2 FQNNGV. V lost 5 bases and J lost 4, with 20 bases in between. In nucleotides, the CDR3 is TGTGCCAGCAGCCCAAATCTAGGGGGGGGCGGCACCGGGGAGCTGTTTTTT. Translated, it gives CASSPNLGGGGTGELFF.

This clone showed up just a few times. This chain uses TRBV29-1 with TRBJ1-5; D is unclear. Germline CDR1 is SQVTM and CDR2 is ANQGSEA. V lost 4 bases, J lost 6 bases, and 16 bases lay in between. The CDR3 runs to 14 residues. In nucleotides, the CDR3 is TGCAGCGTTGGTGACGGACGGGGTAGTCAGCCCCAGCATTTT. Its protein is CSVGDGRGSQPQHF.

The genes are TRBV18 and TRBJ1-5, with D possibly being TRBD1 (5 bases). Germline CDR1 and CDR2: KGHSH and LQKENI. The CDR3 has 15 residues. V was cut by 6 bases and J by 0 bases, with 12 bases left in between. CDR3 sequence reads: CASSYQGSSNQPQHF. CDR3 DNA: TGTGCCAGCTCTTACCAGGGATCTAGCAATCAGCCCCAGCATTTT.

CDR3 amino acids: CASSPPSGGRTDTQYF. The CDR3 bases are TGTGCCAGCTCACCCCCTAGCGGGGGCCGCACAGATACGCAGTATTTT. The V gene is TRBV18, the J gene TRBJ2-3, with 10 bases matching TRBD2. The trim removed 3 bases at V and 1 base at J, leaving 4 bases unmatched. The CDR3 sequence is 16 residues long. The germline V gene has CDR1 KGHSH and CDR2 LQKENI.

The V and J genes are TRBV27 and TRBJ2-7; TRBD1 is a possible D gene (6 bases). V shed 1 base and J shed 0 bases, with 16 bases lying between them. The CDR3 totals 17 residues. Germline V gene lookup returns CDR1 MNHEY and CDR2 SMNVEV (reference sequence). The CDR3 loop is CASSLYSRGIHSYEQYF. The CDR3 DNA reads as TGTGCCAGCAGTTTATATTCGAGGGGGATACACTCCTACGAGCAGTACTTC.

V and J are TRBV5-1 and TRBJ1-2, with no clear D. In germline, CDR1 is SGHRS, CDR2 YFSETQ. This CDR3 is 13 amino acids long. Trimming stripped 4 bases from V and 3 bases from J, with 10 bases between. The CDR3 DNA reads TGCGCCAGCAGCCCGGGAGGGTACTATGGCTACACCTTC. Translated: CASSPGGYYGYTF.

This clone was picked up a small number of times. This chain connects TRBV2 to TRBJ2-5, with D perhaps matching TRBD2 (5 bases). The germline V gene encodes CDR1 SNHLY and CDR2 FYNNEI. The V and J ends lost 4 bases and 1 base respectively, with 22 bases between them. The CDR3 contains 18 residues. The CDR3 loop is CASSVSRKERGFQETQYF. CDR3 sequence (DNA): TGTGCCAGCAGTGTATCTCGGAAGGAACGGGGTTTCCAAGAGACCCAGTACTTC. Looking up the rest from reference TRBV2 and TRBJ2-5 gives the full variable domain: EPEVTQTPSHQVTQMGQEVILRCVPISNHLYFYWYRQILGQKVEFLVSFYNNEISEKSEIFDDQFSVERPDGSNFTLKIRSTKLEDSAMYFCASSVSRKERGFQETQYFGPGTRLLVL.

This clone was observed a few times. V gene TRBV14 combines with J gene TRBJ2-7; a possible D gene is TRBD1 (6 bases). The CDR3 length is 15 residues. The ends were cut back, 0 bases at V and 1 base at J, with 10 bases in the middle. Germline CDR1 and CDR2: SGHDN and FVKESK. The DNA for the CDR3 is TGTGCCAGCAGCCAAGATGTTGGACAGTCCTACGAGCAGTACTTC. Translation: CASSQDVGQSYEQYF.

The rearrangement links TRBV11-2 to TRBJ1-4; TRBD1 matches 8 bases. J lost 3 bases, V lost 4 bases, and 13 bases had no gene match. This CDR3 is 18 amino acids long. Germline V gene sequence: CDR1 SGHAT, CDR2 FQNNGV. CDR3 sequence: CASSSSTKPTGANEKLFF. As DNA, the CDR3 is TGTGCCAGCAGCTCCTCTACAAAACCGACAGGGGCTAATGAAAAACTGTTTTTT. The full variable domain, in which reference TRBV11-2 and TRBJ1-4 provide the parts outside the CDR3, is EAGVAQSPRYKIIEKRQSVAFWCNPISGHATLYWYQQILGQGPKLLIQFQNNGVVDDSQLPKDRFSAERLKGVDSTLKIQPAKLEDSAVYLCASSSSTKPTGANEKLFFGSGTQLSVL.

The table lists this clone with many counts. The J gene is TRBJ2-7, the V gene TRBV29-1, with D perhaps matching TRBD2 (5 bases). CDR1 and CDR2 from the germline V gene are SQVTM and ANQGSEA. Deletions cut 3 bases from V and 5 bases from J, with 14 bases between. The CDR3 runs 13 residues. The CDR3: CSVDKRDGDEQYF. CDR3 DNA: TGCAGCGTTGATAAGAGGGATGGGGACGAGCAGTACTTC.

The sample holds a few counts of this clone. The chain combines TRBV2 with TRBJ1-1; D call uncertain. V dropped 4 bases and J dropped 0 bases, with 9 bases sitting between them. The CDR3 contains 14 residues. Germline lookup yields CDR1 SNHLY and CDR2 FYNNEI. The chain's CDR3 is CASSGLSVNTEAFF. CDR3 bases: TGTGCCAGCAGTGGACTTTCGGTGAACACTGAAGCTTTCTTT.

The J gene is TRBJ2-1, the V gene TRBV5-4, with D perhaps TRBD1 (6 bases). The CDR3 is made up of 15 amino acids. Germline CDR1 SGHNT, CDR2 YYREEE (reference sequence). The V gene lost 0 bases and the J gene lost 3 bases, with 10 bases spanning the gap. The CDR3 spells CASSLAGTLYNEQFF. CDR3 DNA: TGTGCCAGCAGCTTGGCCGGGACACTCTACAATGAGCAGTTCTTC. Full variable domain (missing parts from reference TRBV5-4 and TRBJ2-1): ETGVTQSPTHLIKTRGQQVTLRCSSQSGHNTVSWYQQALGQGPQFIFQYYREEENGRGNFPPRFSGLQFPNYSSELNVNALELDDSALYLCASSLAGTLYNEQFFGPGTRLTVL.

This sequence joins TRBV7-9 and TRBJ2-3; 8 nucleotides line up with TRBD1. The CDR3 covers 18 residues. CDR1 and CDR2 from the germline V gene are SEHNR and FQNEAQ (reference sequence). With V trimmed by 2 bases and J by 0 bases, 10 bases remained unmatched. CDR3 nucleotide sequence: TGTGCCAGCAGCTTACAGACAGGGGCCGATCCTAGCACAGATACGCAGTATTTT. It specifies CASSLQTGADPSTDTQYF. The full variable domain, completed using reference TRBV7-9 and TRBJ2-3, is DTGVSQNPRHKITKRGQNVTFRCDPISEHNRLYWYRQTLGQGPEFLTYFQNEAQLEKSRLLSDRFSAERPKGSFSTLEIQRTEQGDSAMYLCASSLQTGADPSTDTQYFGPGTRLTVL.

The CDR3 DNA sequence: TGTGCCAGCAGCTTAGAGCTGGAGATACACAATGAGCAGTTCTTC. Its protein is CASSLELEIHNEQFF. The chain uses TRBV7-2 and TRBJ2-1, with D hard to call. Trimming took off 1 base at V and 5 bases at J, with 12 bases between the two ends. CDR1 is SGHTA and CDR2 is FQGNSA in the germline V gene. The CDR3 runs to 15 residues.

This clone was observed a handful of times. J is TRBJ2-5 and V is TRBV5-1, with D unclear. The V gene lost 0 bases and the J gene lost 0 bases, with 6 bases spanning the gap. The CDR3 length is 14 residues. Looked up from germline, CDR1 is SGHRS and CDR2 is YFSETQ. The chain's CDR3 is CASSLGQYQETQYF. CDR3 sequence (DNA): TGCGCCAGCAGCTTGGGGCAGTACCAAGAGACCCAGTACTTC.

In this sample, this clone turned up many times. The chain links TRBV28 to TRBJ2-5; perhaps TRBD2 as D (6 bases). This CDR3 is 14 amino acids long. Germline CDR1 and CDR2: MDHEN and SYDVKM. Trimming cost V 9 bases and J 4 bases, with 18 bases left between them. The CDR3 reads CASRHNLARETQYF. As DNA, the CDR3 is TGTGCCAGTCGACATAACCTAGCGAGAGAGACCCAGTACTTC.

This clone has more than one count but fewer than ten. J is TRBJ1-5 and V is TRBV2; no clear D. V shed 1 base and J shed 6 bases, with 10 bases lying between them. CDR1 is SNHLY and CDR2 is FYNNEI in the germline V gene. This CDR3 contains 14 residues. CDR3: CASSEDRGSQPQHF. The CDR3 region has the DNA TGTGCCAGCAGTGAAGATAGAGGAAGTCAGCCCCAGCATTTT.

The CDR3 loop reads CASSPDRSYGYTF. DNA for the CDR3: TGTGCCAGCTCACCCGACAGGAGCTATGGCTACACCTTC. The V call is TRBV18, the J call TRBJ1-2, with a tentative D call TRBD1 (6 bases). This CDR3 is 13 amino acids long. The germline V gene encodes CDR1 KGHSH and CDR2 LQKENI. Trimming took off 3 bases at V and 4 bases at J, with 9 bases between the two ends.

V usage is TRBV7-6 and J usage is TRBJ2-2; D not resolved. Deletions cut 0 bases from V and 6 bases from J, with 11 bases between. The CDR3 is made up of 15 amino acids. Germline V gene sequence: CDR1 SGHVS, CDR2 FNYEAQ. The CDR3 reads CASSLAPLRSGELFF. In DNA, the CDR3 is TGTGCCAGCAGCTTAGCCCCCTTGAGATCCGGGGAGCTGTTTTTT.

This clone was counted at least ten times. The chain recombines TRBV10-3 with TRBJ2-1; D may be TRBD1 (5 bases). This CDR3 region has 14 residues. Trimming stripped 2 bases from V and 4 bases from J, with 9 bases between. Germline CDR1 ENHRY, CDR2 SYGVKD. The CDR3 bases are TGTGCCATCAGTGAGAGCAGGGCGTACAATGAGCAGTTCTTC. Translating it yields CAISESRAYNEQFF.